These T cell receptor beta chains were read from a single sample in a study of shared clonotypes between healthy human individuals. Sequencing used immunoSEQ multiplex PCR; TCRdb keeps in-frame clones, though not all of them. Of more than 1 million clones in the sample, about 84% are singletons; the top ten hold approximately 0.52%. The sample taken for sequencing was memory CD4+ T cells from PBMCs. The source of these receptors is a man between 18 and 35 years old in good health. Some clones in this sample may be carry-over from other donors' samples. Both conserved end residues are trimmed from each CDR3. Expanded clones get a size class; other rows say once, few or many, or leave the size out.

TRBV4-1	TRBJ2-3	13	-	ASSQQGRGTDTQY
TRBV19	TRBJ2-7	10	-	ASSSRENAQY
TRBV6-5	TRBJ1-2	12	-	ASSYTRTGNGYT
TRBV28	TRBJ2-1	15	-	ASSFHPLGPRGGEQF
TRBV18	TRBJ1-5	11	-	ASSPETVQPQH
TRBV28	TRBJ2-5	9	-	ASGPQETQY
TRBV11-3	TRBJ2-3	15	-	ASSSRTSGTGTDTQY
TRBV5-1	TRBJ2-2	15	-	ASSLASGRDNTGELF
TRBV27	TRBJ2-5	13	-	ASSSPTRGAGTQY
TRBV27	TRBJ1-2	13	-	ASSLTVNSNYGYT
TRBV19	TRBJ2-7	15	-	ASRRAWRDSRLYEQY
TRBV7-9	TRBJ2-1	12	few	ASSRVPPHNEQF
TRBV16	TRBJ2-7	10	few	ASRRGGYEQY
TRBV5-1	TRBJ2-1	13	-	ASSLTGTVSNEQF
TRBV6-4	TRBJ1-5	14	-	ASSDSGTGRDQPQH
TRBV9	TRBJ1-3	14	few	ASSFRGGDAGNTIY